What follows describes a single TCR beta chain. The PBMCs were taken from roughly 9.3 ml of fresh peripheral blood. This specimen belongs to a study of T cells in Graves' hyperthyroidism and ophthalmopathy. The CDR3 regions of TCR beta were amplified from RNA transcripts. RT-PCR in the first round (using the HTBI primer set) targeted the TCR CDR3. TCRdb re-called the multiplex PCR reads with MiXCR, one entry per CDR3 protein. The sample holds hundreds of thousands of distinct CDR3 sequences; approximately 36% are singletons and the top ten take more than 25%. V was cut by 5 bases and J by 6 bases, with 14 bases left in between. Germline assignment: CDR1 MNHNS and CDR2 SASEGT. The CDR3 totals 13 residues.

Sequences were obtained from blood. This TCR derives from a woman in her thirties or forties with Graves' hyperthyroidism. The V and J genes are TRBV6-1 and TRBJ2-7; D perhaps matches TRBD2 (6 bases). The CDR3 protein is CASSTLTSVEQYF. CDR3 coding DNA: TGTGCCAGCAGTACCCTGACTAGTGTCGAGCAGTACTTC.